This T cell receptor beta chain was found in a study of blood T cell repertoires in COVID-19. Germline V gene data show CDR1 as SGHVS and CDR2 as FQNEAQ. The CDR3 loop spans 14 amino acids. V was clipped by 5 bases and J by 6 bases; unmatched bases: 5. Here immunoSEQ multiplex PCR was the method, and the copy in TCRdb shows in-frame clones only, minus some. The sample lists about 170,000 clones, 70% to 90% occurring once. The sample comprised PBMCs or T cells enriched from blood (not recorded which). The rearrangement links TRBV7-8 to TRBJ2-1, with 9 bases fitting TRBD1. This clonotype originated in a woman between 18 and 30 years old who had recovered from COVID-19. In DNA form, the CDR3 reads TGTGCCAGCAGCGGGACGGGACAGGGCAATGAGCAGTTCTTC. This gives the protein CASSGTGQGNEQFF. Full variable domain (missing parts from reference TRBV7-8 and TRBJ2-1): GAGVSQSPRYKVAKRGQDVALRCDPISGHVSLFWYQQALGQGPEFLTYFQNEAQLDKSGLPSDRFFAERPEGSVSTLKIQRTQQEDSAVYLCASSGTGQGNEQFFGPGTRLTVL.